In its sample, the clone carrying this TCR beta chain was seen once. Its cognate antigen is unknown. This specimen belongs to a study of cytomegalovirus exposure and HLA in healthy donors. Regarding the study as a whole: Later analysis identified a missense DCLRE1C variant that was linked to TCR beta V- and J-gene trimming. There were under 200 TCR beta chains listed as cytomegalovirus-associated. Most observed TCR sequences were rare, whereas some public TCRs were detected in many donors. Earlier findings revealed that most TCR beta V segments proved productive either about 87% or about 30% of the time.

This CDR3 spans 15 amino acids. PCR primers comprised 60 Vbeta and 13 Jbeta primers. Libraries were prepared by immunoSEQ multiplex PCR; TCRdb keeps only in-frame clonotypes and omits some of them. The sample shows roughly 100,000 clones, around 76% of them seen only once. The chain links TRBV12-1 to TRBJ1-5; TRBD1, as called in the table, went unchecked against the DNA. TRBV12-1 is shown as a pseudogene. The sample consisted of PBMCs. The receptor was isolated from a man between 35 and 55 years old in good health and CMV-seropositive. CDR3 DNA: TGTGCCAGCAGCTATAGGGGGACAGGGGATCAGCCCCAGCATTTT. Translated, it gives CASSYRGTGDQPQHF.